The present TCR beta chain was sequenced within a study of blood T cell repertoires in COVID-19. Study-wide background: Whether acute or convalescent, the COVID-19 samples came from the United States, Italy and Spain. PBMCs, B-cell-depleted T cells, or T cells provided the cDNA or gDNA that made up the material.

Enrolled through a virtual design, the participants were between roughly 18 and 89 years of age and came from 24 US areas. In its sample, this clone was seen once. Sequencing was performed with immunoSEQ multiplex PCR; in TCRdb, only in-frame clones are kept and a portion is missing. This sample has approximately 210,000 clones, with over 75% found just once. CDR1 SGHRS and CDR2 YFSETQ come from the germline V gene. Unmatched junction bases numbered 6, after V lost 4 bases and J lost 1 base. This CDR3 has 18 residues. The chain carries TRBV5-1 and TRBJ2-3, with 16 positions matching TRBD2. Sequenced input: PBMCs or T cells enriched from blood (not recorded which). The receptor was isolated from a man younger than 40 with acute COVID-19. The CDR3 DNA reads TGCGCCAGCAGCGGGACTAGCGGGGGGGCTTTACGCACAGATACGCAGTATTTT. Residues: CASSGTSGGALRTDTQYF.